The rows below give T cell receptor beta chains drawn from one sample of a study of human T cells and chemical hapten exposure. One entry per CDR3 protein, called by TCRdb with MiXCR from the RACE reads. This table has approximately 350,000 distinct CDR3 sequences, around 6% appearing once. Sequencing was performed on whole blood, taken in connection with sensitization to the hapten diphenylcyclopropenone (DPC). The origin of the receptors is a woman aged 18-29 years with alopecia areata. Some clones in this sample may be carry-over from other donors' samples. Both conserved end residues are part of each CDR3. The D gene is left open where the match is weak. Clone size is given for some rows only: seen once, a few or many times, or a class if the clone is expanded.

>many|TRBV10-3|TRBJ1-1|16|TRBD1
CAISKVGTGRNTEAFF
TGTGCCATCAGTAAGGTAGGGACAGGCAGGAACACTGAAGCTTTCTTT
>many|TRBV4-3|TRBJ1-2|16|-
CASSQEVAQGFWGYTF
TGCGCCAGCAGCCAAGAAGTAGCACAGGGCTTTTGGGGCTACACCTTC
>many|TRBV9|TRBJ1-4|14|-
CASSVGPGTEKLFF
TGTGCCAGCAGCGTAGGACCAGGGACTGAAAAACTGTTTTTT
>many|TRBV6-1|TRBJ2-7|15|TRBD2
CASSSGGAASYEQYF
TGTGCCAGCAGCTCCGGGGGGGCCGCGTCCTACGAGCAGTACTTC
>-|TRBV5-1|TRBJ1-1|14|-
CASSLAYGGTEAFF
TGCGCCAGCAGCTTGGCATACGGGGGGACTGAAGCTTTCTTT
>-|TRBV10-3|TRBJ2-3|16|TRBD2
CAISEGSSGGADTQYF
TGTGCCATCAGTGAGGGTTCTAGCGGGGGGGCGGATACGCAGTATTTT
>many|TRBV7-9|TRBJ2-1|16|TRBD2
CASRSGGASTYNEQFF
TGTGCCAGCAGAAGCGGGGGGGCATCAACCTACAATGAGCAGTTCTTC
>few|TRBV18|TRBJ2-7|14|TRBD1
CASSGSTGDDEQYF
TGTGCCAGCTCAGGTTCTACAGGGGACGACGAGCAGTACTTC
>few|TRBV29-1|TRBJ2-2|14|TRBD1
CSGCRDRAYGELFF
TGCAGCGGATGCCGGGACAGGGCGTACGGGGAGCTGTTTTTT
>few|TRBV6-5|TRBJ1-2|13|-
CASRGQTNYGYTF
TGTGCCAGCAGGGGCCAGACCAACTATGGCTACACCTTC
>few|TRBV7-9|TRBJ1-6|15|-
CASSLRGLENSPLHF
TGTGCCAGCAGCTTACGGGGCTTGGAGAATTCACCCCTCCACTTT
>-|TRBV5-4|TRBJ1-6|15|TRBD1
CASSFGGQANSPLHF
TGTGCCAGCAGCTTCGGGGGACAGGCGAATTCACCCCTCCACTTT